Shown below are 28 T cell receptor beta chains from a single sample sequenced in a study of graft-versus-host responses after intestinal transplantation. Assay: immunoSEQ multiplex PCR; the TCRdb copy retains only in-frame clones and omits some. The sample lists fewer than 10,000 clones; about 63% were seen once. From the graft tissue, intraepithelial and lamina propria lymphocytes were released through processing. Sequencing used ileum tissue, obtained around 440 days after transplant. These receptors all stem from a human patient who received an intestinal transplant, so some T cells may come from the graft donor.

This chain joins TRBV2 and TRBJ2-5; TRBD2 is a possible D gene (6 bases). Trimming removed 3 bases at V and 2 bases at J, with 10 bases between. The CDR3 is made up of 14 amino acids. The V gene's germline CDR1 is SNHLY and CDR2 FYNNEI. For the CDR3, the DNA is TGTGCCAGCAGTGAGCGGGACTTACAAGAGACCCAGTACTTC. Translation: CASSERDLQETQYF.

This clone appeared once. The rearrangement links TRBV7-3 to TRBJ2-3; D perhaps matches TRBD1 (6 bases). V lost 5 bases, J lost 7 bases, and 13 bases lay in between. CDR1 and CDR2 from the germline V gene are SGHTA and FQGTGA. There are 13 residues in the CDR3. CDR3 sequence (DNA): TGTGCCAGCAGCATTAACAGGGTTAATACGCAGTATTTT. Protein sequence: CASSINRVNTQYF. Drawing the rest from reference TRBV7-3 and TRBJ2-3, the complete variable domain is GAGVSQTPSNKVTEKGKYVELRCDPISGHTALYWYRQSLGQGPEFLIYFQGTGAADDSGLPNDRFFAVRPEGSVSTLKIQRTERGDSAVYLCASSINRVNTQYFGPGTRLTVL.

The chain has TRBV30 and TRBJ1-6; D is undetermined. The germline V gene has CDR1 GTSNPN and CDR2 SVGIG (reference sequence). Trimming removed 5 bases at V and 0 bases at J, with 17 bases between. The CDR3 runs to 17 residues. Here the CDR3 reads CAWSSTTQSSYNSPLHF. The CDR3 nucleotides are TGTGCCTGGTCCTCCACCACACAGAGCTCCTATAATTCACCCCTCCACTTT.

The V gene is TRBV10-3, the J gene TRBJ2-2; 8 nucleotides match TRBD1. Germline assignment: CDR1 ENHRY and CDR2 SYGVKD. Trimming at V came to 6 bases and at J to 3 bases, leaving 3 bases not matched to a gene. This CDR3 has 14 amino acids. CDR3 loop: CAIRKTGDTGELFF. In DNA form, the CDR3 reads TGTGCCATCAGGAAGACAGGGGACACCGGGGAGCTGTTTTTT.

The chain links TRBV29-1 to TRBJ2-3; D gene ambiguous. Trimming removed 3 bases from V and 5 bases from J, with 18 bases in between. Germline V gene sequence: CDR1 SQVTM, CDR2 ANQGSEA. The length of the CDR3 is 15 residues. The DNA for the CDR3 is TGCAGCGTTGATACACGGCTGAATTCTCTAGATACGCAGTATTTT. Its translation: CSVDTRLNSLDTQYF.

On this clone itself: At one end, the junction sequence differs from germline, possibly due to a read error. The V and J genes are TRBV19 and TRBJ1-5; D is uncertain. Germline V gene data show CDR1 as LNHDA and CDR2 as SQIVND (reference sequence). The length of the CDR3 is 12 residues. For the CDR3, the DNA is TGTGCCAGTAGTATCTTGAATCAGCCCCGGCATTTT. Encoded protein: CASSILNQPRHF.

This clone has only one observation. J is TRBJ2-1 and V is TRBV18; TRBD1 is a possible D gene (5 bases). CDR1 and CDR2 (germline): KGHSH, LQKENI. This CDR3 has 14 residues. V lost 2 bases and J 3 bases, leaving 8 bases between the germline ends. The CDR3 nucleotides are TGTGCCAGCTCACCATATACAGGCTACAATGAGCAGTTCTTC. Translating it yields CASSPYTGYNEQFF.

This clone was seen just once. The DNA of the CDR3 is TGCGCCAGCAGCCAACCCAGACAGGGCAAGCGGTACGAGCAGTACTTC. Translated, it gives CASSQPRQGKRYEQYF. The chain carries TRBV23-1 and TRBJ2-7, with 7 positions matching TRBD1. TRBV23-1 counts as an open reading frame of uncertain function. Losses at the gene ends were 6 bases for V and 4 bases for J; bases not matched to a gene: 15. CDR3 length equals 16 residues.

The CDR3 DNA reads TGTGCCAGCAGACGTGGGGTCGGGATCTATGGCTACACCTTC. It specifies CASRRGVGIYGYTF. This chain joins TRBV6-5 and TRBJ1-2; D not certain. Germline V CDR1 and CDR2: MNHEY, SVGAGI. The ends were cut back, 6 bases at V and 4 bases at J, with 15 bases in the middle. The CDR3 contains 14 residues.

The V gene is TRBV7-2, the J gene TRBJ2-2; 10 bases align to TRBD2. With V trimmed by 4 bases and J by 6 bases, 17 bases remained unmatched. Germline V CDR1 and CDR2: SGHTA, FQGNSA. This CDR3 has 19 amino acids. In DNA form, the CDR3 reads TGTGCCAGCAGCTCCAGTCGGCTAGCGGGGGCGATCCACCCCGGGGAGCTGTTTTTT. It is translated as CASSSSRLAGAIHPGELFF.

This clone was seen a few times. The CDR3 nucleotides are TGTGCCAGCTCAGCACAGGAGACTTACACTGAAGCTTTCTTT. It yields the protein CASSAQETYTEAFF. V gene TRBV18 combines with J gene TRBJ1-1, with D perhaps matching TRBD1 (5 bases). Germline-derived CDR1 and CDR2 are KGHSH and LQKENI. The length of the CDR3 is 14 residues. V dropped 5 bases and J dropped 3 bases, with 13 bases sitting between them.

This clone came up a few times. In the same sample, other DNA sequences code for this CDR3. The CDR3 DNA is TGTGCCAGCTCACCACGACAGAACACCGGGGAGCTGTTTTTT. Translated: CASSPRQNTGELFF. The chain employs TRBV18 and TRBJ2-2; D is uncertain. CDR1 is KGHSH and CDR2 is LQKENI in the germline V gene. This CDR3 is 14 amino acids long. V lost 1 base, J lost 1 base, and 4 bases lay in between.

The CDR3 loop reads CASSRYTGTGRETQYF. CDR3 in DNA: TGTGCCAGTAGTAGATACACCGGGACAGGGAGGGAGACCCAGTACTTC. V and J are TRBV19 and TRBJ2-5; 9 nucleotides align to TRBD1. J was trimmed by 5 bases and V by 4 bases; bases with no gene match: 11. The germline CDR1 and CDR2 sequences are LNHDA and SQIVND (reference sequence). The CDR3 spans 16 residues. Filled out from reference TRBV19 and TRBJ2-5, the complete variable domain reads DGGITQSPKYLFRKEGQNVTLSCEQNLNHDAMYWYRQDPGQGLRLIYYSQIVNDFQKGDIAEGYSVSREKKESFPLTVTSAQKNPTAFYLCASSRYTGTGRETQYFGPGTRLLVL.

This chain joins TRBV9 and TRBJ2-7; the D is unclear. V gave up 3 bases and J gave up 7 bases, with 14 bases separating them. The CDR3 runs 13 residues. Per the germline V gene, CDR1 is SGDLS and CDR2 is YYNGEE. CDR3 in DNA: TGTGCCAGCAGCGAAGAAGGGATGAGTGAGCAGTACTTC. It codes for CASSEEGMSEQYF.

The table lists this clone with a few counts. This chain's CDR3 is CASSGPAGSNQPQHF. The CDR3 DNA follows: TGTGCCAGCAGCGGACCGGCGGGGAGCAATCAGCCCCAGCATTTT. The chain is built from TRBV7-9 and TRBJ1-5, with unresolved D. V was pared by 5 bases and J by 1 base, with 12 bases between. Germline V gene data show CDR1 as SEHNR and CDR2 as FQNEAQ (reference sequence). The CDR3 loop spans 15 amino acids.

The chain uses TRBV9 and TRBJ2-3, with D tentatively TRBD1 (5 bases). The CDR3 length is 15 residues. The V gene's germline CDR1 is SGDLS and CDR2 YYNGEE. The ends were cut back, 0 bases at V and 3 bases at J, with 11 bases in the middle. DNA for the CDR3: TGTGCCAGCAGCGTAGCTCAGGGTCGGACAGATACGCAGTATTTT. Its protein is CASSVAQGRTDTQYF. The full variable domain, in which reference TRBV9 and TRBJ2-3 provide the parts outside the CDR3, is DSGVTQTPKHLITATGQRVTLRCSPRSGDLSVYWYQQSLDQGLQFLIQYYNGEERAKGNILERFSAQQFPDLHSELNLSSLELGDSALYFCASSVAQGRTDTQYFGPGTRLTVL.

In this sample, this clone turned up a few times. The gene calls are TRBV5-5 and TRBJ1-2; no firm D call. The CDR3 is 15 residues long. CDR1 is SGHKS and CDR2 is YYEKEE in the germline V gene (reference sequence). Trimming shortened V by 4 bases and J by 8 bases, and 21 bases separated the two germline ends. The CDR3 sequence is CASSLGKSPYVGYTF. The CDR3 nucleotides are TGTGCCAGCAGCCTGGGGAAGAGCCCCTATGTAGGCTACACCTTC.

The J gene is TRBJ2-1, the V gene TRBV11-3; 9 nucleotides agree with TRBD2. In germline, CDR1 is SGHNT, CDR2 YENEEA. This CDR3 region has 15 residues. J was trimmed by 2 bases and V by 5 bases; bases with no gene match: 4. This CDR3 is CASSHSGGAYNEQFF. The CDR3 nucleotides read TGTGCCAGCAGCCATAGCGGGGGAGCCTACAATGAGCAGTTCTTC.

The CDR3 loop reads CASSEQGLNEQYF. In DNA, the CDR3 is TGTGCCAGCAGTGAACAGGGACTCAACGAGCAGTACTTC. The V call is TRBV2, the J call TRBJ2-7, with D possibly matching TRBD2 (6 bases). V was cut by 2 bases and J by 5 bases, with 10 bases left in between. The CDR3 totals 13 residues. Germline CDR1 SNHLY, CDR2 FYNNEI.

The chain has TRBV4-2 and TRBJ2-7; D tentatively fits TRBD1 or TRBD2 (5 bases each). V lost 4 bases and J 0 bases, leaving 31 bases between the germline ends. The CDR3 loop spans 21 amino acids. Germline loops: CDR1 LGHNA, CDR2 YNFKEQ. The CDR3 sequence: CASSLYGARGCGPTSSYEQYF. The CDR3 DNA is TGTGCCAGCAGCCTGTATGGGGCTCGCGGCTGCGGCCCTACTAGCTCCTACGAGCAGTACTTC.

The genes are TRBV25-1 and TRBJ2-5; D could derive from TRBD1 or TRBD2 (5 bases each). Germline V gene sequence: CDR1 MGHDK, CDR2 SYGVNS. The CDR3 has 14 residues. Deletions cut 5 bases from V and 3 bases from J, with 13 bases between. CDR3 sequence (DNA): TGTGCCAGCAGTCGCCCGGGACCGAAAGAGACCCAGTACTTC. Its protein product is CASSRPGPKETQYF.

The CDR3 reads CASSSGDRQFF. The CDR3 DNA follows: TGTGCCAGCAGCTCTGGGGACCGGCAGTTCTTC. This chain links TRBV7-9 with TRBJ2-1, with D perhaps assigned TRBD1 or TRBD2 (5 bases each). There are 11 residues in the CDR3. Germline loops: CDR1 SEHNR, CDR2 FQNEAQ (reference sequence). Trimming removed 4 bases from V and 12 bases from J, with 10 bases in between.

The CDR3 loop is CASKQQSRANVLTF. CDR3 nucleotides: TGTGCCAGCAAGCAACAAAGTCGGGCCAACGTCCTGACTTTC. The chain couples TRBV11-2 to TRBJ2-6; no clear D gene. Germline CDR1 reads SGHAT; CDR2 reads FQNNGV. Trimming took 7 bases from V and 5 from J, leaving 12 bases between them. This CDR3 contains 14 residues.

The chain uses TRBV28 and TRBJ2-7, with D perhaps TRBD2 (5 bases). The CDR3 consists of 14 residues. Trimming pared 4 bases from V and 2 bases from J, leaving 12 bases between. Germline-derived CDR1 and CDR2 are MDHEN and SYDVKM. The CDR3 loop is CASSSSGFTYEQYF. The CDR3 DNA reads TGTGCCAGCAGTTCGTCGGGATTTACCTACGAGCAGTACTTC. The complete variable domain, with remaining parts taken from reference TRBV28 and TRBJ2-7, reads DVKVTQSSRYLVKRTGEKVFLECVQDMDHENMFWYRQDPGLGLRLIYFSYDVKMKEKGDIPEGYSVSREKKERFSLILESASTNQTSMYLCASSSSGFTYEQYFGPGTRLTVT.

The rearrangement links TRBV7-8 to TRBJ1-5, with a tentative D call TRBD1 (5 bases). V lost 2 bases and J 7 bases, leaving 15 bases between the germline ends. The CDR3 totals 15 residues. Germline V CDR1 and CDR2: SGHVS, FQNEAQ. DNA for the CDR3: TGTGCCAGCAGCTTAACCGGGACCCACTCACAGCCCCAGCATTTT. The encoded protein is CASSLTGTHSQPQHF.

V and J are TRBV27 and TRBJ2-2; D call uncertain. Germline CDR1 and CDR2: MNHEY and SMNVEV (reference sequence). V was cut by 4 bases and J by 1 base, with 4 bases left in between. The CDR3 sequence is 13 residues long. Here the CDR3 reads CASSSQNTGELFF. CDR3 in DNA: TGTGCCAGCAGTTCCCAGAACACCGGGGAGCTGTTTTTT.

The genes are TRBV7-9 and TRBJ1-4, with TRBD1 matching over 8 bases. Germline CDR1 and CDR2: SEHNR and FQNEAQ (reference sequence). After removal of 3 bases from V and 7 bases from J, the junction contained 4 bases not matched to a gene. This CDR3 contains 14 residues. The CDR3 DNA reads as TGTGCCAGCAGCTTCGACAGGGGTGGTGAAAAACTGTTTTTT. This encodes CASSFDRGGEKLFF.

The CDR3 loop is CASSLVRGTGGDEQYF. For the CDR3, the DNA is TGCGCCAGCAGCTTGGTGAGGGGGACTGGTGGGGACGAGCAGTACTTC. This chain uses TRBV5-1 with TRBJ2-7; D possibly matches TRBD1 or TRBD2 (6 bases each). The CDR3 runs 16 residues. Germline-derived CDR1 and CDR2 are SGHRS and YFSETQ. The V gene lost 0 bases and the J gene lost 5 bases, with 18 bases spanning the gap.